This TCR beta chain originates from a study of cytomegalovirus exposure and HLA in healthy donors. The study, taken as a whole, reports: In a later analysis, the majority of CMV-associated beta chains seemingly showed HLA restriction. It was about 180 TCR beta chains that were listed as cytomegalovirus-associated. Earlier analysis looked at TCR beta V segments, and most were productive about 90% or about 30% of the time.

The CDR3 has 15 amino acids. CDR1 and CDR2 from the germline V gene are LNHDA and SQIVND (reference sequence). Deletions cut 10 bases from V and 2 bases from J, with 18 bases between. The study sampled nominally healthy donors, though unrecorded immune exposures were likely. On this clone: Its cognate antigen is unknown.

The PCR used 60 Vbeta and 13 Jbeta primers. Libraries were prepared by immunoSEQ multiplex PCR; TCRdb keeps only in-frame clonotypes and omits some of them. This sample yields about 90,000 clones, of which around 90% are seen a single time; approximately 2.2% belongs to the top ten. Sequenced material: PBMCs. The chain employs TRBV19 and TRBJ2-1; D possibly corresponds to TRBD1 (5 bases). This TCR was recovered from a man aged 18 to 35 in good health and CMV-seronegative. The CDR3 loop reads CATASDRAAYNEQFF. CDR3 in DNA: TGTGCCACCGCTTCCGACAGAGCAGCCTACAATGAGCAGTTCTTC. Looking up the rest from reference TRBV19 and TRBJ2-1 gives the full variable domain: DGGITQSPKYLFRKEGQNVTLSCEQNLNHDAMYWYRQDPGQGLRLIYYSQIVNDFQKGDIAEGYSVSREKKESFPLTVTSAQKNPTAFYLCATASDRAAYNEQFFGPGTRLTVL.